These T cell receptor beta chains were read from a single sample in a study of blood T cell repertoires in COVID-19. Sequencing was performed with immunoSEQ multiplex PCR; in TCRdb, only in-frame clones are kept and a portion is missing. Of hundreds of thousands of clones in the sample, roughly 91% were seen once. The sequenced sample was PBMCs or T cells enriched from blood (not recorded which). These receptors originate from a woman aged 25 to 45 with acute COVID-19. CDR3s leave out the opening cysteine and the closing phenylalanine or tryptophan. Only some rows state a clone size, as once, few, many or a class for expanded clones.

>TRBV4-3|TRBJ2-2|few
ASSQARTGMNTGELF
>TRBV7-2|TRBJ2-2|.
ASSPRTLTGVKTGELF
>TRBV2|TRBJ1-1|.
ASSVKRNDRNTEAF
>TRBV4-1|TRBJ1-6|.
ASSYRDRDSPLH
>TRBV27|TRBJ1-4|.
ASRRTRGTNEKLF
>TRBV28|TRBJ1-6|.
ASAGRSPLH
>TRBV7-2|TRBJ2-3|many
ASGDFVGTQY
>TRBV7-6|TRBJ1-5|.
ASSLESAGYSQPQH
>TRBV5-1|TRBJ2-5|many
ASSLDNQETQY
>TRBV7-9|TRBJ2-2|.
ASSFRSGGTGELF
>TRBV7-2|TRBJ2-7|.
ASSFDRAEQY
>TRBV19|TRBJ1-2|.
ASSTGKNTGKSYGYT
>TRBV30|TRBJ1-1|.
AWKMTGKGAEAF
>TRBV5-1|TRBJ2-6|.
ASSLTSGGAYGSGANVLT
>TRBV6-5|TRBJ1-2|.
ASSYSKGSGYGYT
>TRBV19|TRBJ1-6|.
ASTQMGGYNSPLH
>TRBV2|TRBJ2-1|.
ASRRIAGWEQF
>TRBV6-2/TRBV6-3|TRBJ2-7|.
ASSYHGGSYEQY
>TRBV30|TRBJ1-5|.
AWSGRGILQPQH
>TRBV7-3|TRBJ2-3|.
ASSLRRGTDTQY
>TRBV5-5|TRBJ1-4|.
ASSLTGGEKLF
>TRBV7-2|TRBJ2-7|.
ASSFIPGQGTYEQY